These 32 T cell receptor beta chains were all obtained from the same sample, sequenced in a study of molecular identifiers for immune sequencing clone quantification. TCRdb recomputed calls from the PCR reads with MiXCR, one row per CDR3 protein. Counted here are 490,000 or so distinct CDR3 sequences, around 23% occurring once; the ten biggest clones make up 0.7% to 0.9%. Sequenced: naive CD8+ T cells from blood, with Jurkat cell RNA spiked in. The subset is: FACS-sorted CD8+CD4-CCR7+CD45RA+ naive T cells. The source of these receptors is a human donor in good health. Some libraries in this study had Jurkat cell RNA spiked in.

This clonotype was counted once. The CDR3: CASSEGLFGNTIYF. The CDR3 nucleotides are TGTGCCAGCAGCGAGGGGCTCTTTGGAAACACCATATATTTT. This chain connects TRBV9 to TRBJ1-3; the D gene is possibly TRBD1 (5 bases). This CDR3 has 14 amino acids. CDR1 and CDR2 from the germline V gene are SGDLS and YYNGEE. V was clipped by 3 bases and J by 3 bases, with 10 bases between them.

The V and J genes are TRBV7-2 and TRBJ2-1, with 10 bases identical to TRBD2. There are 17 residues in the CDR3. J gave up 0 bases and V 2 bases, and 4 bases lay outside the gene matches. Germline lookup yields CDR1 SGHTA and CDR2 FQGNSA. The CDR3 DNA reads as TGTGCCAGCAGCTTAATCGAGCGGGAGGGCTCCTACAATGAGCAGTTCTTC. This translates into CASSLIEREGSYNEQFF.

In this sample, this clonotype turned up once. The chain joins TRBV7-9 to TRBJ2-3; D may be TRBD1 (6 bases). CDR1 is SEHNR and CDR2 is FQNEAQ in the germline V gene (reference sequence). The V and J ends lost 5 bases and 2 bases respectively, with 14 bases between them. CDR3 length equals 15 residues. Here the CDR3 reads CASSATGHNTDTQYF. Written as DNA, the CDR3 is TGTGCCAGCAGCGCGACGGGACACAACACAGATACGCAGTATTTT.

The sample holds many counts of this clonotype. The CDR3 here is CASSPQGQLSYTGYTF. CDR3 nucleotides: TGTGCCAGCAGTCCCCAGGGACAGCTTTCATACACGGGCTACACCTTC. V and J are TRBV6-7 and TRBJ1-2; 7 bases fit TRBD1. TRBV6-7 is labeled an ORF, and its function is uncertain. With 5 bases clipped from V and 8 bases from J, the junction kept 17 bases outside the gene matches. CDR3 length: 16 residues.

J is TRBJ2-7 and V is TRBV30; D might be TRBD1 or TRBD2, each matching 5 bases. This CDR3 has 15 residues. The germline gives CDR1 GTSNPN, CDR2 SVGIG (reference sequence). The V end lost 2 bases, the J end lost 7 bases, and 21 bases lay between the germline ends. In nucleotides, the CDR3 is TGTGCCTGGAGTAAGACCGGAAGAGGGGCAGGGGAGCAGTACTTC. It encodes CAWSKTGRGAGEQYF.

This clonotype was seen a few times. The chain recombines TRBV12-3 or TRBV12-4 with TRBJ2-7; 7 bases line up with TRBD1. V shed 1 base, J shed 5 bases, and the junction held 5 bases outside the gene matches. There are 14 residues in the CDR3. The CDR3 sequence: CASSLGQGIDEQYF. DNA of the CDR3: TGTGCCAGCAGTTTAGGACAGGGTATCGACGAGCAGTACTTC.

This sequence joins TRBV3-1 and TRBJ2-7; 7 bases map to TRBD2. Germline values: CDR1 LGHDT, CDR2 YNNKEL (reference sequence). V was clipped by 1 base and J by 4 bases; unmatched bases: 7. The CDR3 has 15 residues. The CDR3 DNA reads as TGTGCCAGCAGCCAAGCCGGCGGGGGTTGGTACGAGCAGTACTTC. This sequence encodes CASSQAGGGWYEQYF.

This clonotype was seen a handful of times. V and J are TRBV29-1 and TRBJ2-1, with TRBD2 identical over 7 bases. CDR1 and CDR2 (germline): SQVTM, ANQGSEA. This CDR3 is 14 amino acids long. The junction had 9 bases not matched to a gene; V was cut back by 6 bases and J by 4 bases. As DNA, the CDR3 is TGCAGCGTCCACGGCGGGAGCCCGTACAATGAGCAGTTCTTC. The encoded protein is CSVHGGSPYNEQFF.

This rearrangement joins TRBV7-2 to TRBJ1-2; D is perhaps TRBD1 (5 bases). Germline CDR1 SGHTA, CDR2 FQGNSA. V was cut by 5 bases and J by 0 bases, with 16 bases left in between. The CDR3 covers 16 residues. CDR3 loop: CASSPTAGGANYGYTF. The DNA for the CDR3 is TGTGCCAGCAGCCCAACCGCCGGGGGGGCTAACTATGGCTACACCTTC.

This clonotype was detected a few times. CDR3 nucleotide sequence: TGTGCCAGCAGCCCCGCGTCTCGCACCGGGGAGCTGTTTTTT. Protein: CASSPASRTGELFF. The V call is TRBV14, the J call TRBJ2-2; no definite D call. V was shortened by 4 bases and J by 4 bases, with 10 bases between the two germline ends. The CDR3 has 14 residues. From germline, CDR1 is SGHDN and CDR2 FVKESK.

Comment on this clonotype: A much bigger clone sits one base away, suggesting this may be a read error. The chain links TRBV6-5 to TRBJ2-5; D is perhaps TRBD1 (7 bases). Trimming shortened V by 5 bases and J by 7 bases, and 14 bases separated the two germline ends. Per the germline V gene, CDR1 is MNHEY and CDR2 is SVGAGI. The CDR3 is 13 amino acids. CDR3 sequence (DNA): TGTGCCAGCAGTCAAGGACAGGAGGGGACCCAGTACTTC. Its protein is CASSQGQEGTQYF.

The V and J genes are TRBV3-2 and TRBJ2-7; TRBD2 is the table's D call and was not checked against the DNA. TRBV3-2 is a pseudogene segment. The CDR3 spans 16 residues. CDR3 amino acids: CASSQGQRGFPYEQYF. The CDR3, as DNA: TGTGCCAGCAGCCAAGGTCAGCGGGGGTTTCCCTACGAGCAGTACTTC.

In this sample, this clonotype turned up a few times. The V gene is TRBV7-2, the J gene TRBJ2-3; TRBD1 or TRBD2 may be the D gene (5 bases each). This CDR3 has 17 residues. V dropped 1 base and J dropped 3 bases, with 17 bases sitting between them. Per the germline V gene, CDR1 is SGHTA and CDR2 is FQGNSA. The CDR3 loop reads CASSLGWGTLGTDTQYF. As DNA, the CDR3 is TGTGCCAGCAGCTTAGGGTGGGGGACCCTCGGGACAGATACGCAGTATTTT.

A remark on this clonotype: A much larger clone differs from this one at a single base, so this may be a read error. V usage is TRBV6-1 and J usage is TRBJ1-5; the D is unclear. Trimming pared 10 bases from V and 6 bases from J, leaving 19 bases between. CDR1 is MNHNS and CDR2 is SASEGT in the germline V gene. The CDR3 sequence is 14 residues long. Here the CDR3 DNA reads TGTGCCAACGGGTGGAGTGGGGATGGTCAGCCCCAGCATTTT. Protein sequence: CANGWSGDGQPQHF.

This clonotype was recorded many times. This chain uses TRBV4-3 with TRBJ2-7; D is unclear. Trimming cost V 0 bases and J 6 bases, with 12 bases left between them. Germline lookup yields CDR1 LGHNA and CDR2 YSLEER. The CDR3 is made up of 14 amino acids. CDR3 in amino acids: CASSQDSAPSEQYF. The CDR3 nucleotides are TGCGCCAGCAGCCAAGATTCGGCCCCAAGCGAGCAGTACTTC.

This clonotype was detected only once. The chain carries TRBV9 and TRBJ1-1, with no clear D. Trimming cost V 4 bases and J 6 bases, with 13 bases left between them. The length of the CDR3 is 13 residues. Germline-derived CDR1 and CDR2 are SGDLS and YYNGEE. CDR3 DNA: TGTGCCAGCAGCCGTTACGACAAGTCTGAAGCTTTCTTT. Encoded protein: CASSRYDKSEAFF.

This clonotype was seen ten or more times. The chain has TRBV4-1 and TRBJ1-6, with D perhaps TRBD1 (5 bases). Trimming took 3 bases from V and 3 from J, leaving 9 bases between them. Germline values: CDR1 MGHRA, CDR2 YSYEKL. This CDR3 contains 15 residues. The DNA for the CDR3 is TGCGCCAGCAGCCACCGGGACGGCTATAATTCACCCCTCCACTTT. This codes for CASSHRDGYNSPLHF.

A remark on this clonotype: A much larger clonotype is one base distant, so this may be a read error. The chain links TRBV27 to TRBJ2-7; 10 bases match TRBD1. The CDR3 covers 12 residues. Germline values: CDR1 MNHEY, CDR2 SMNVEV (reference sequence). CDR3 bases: TGTGCCAGCACGGGACAGGGGCAGGAACAGTCCTTC. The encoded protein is CASTGQGQEQSF.

The CDR3 DNA reads TGTGCCTGGAGATCGCGCTATGGCTACACCTTC. It codes for CAWRSRYGYTF. The chain couples TRBV30 to TRBJ1-2; no reliable D call. V was shortened by 3 bases and J by 4 bases, with 6 bases between the two germline ends. The CDR3 covers 11 residues. In germline, CDR1 is GTSNPN, CDR2 SVGIG (reference sequence).

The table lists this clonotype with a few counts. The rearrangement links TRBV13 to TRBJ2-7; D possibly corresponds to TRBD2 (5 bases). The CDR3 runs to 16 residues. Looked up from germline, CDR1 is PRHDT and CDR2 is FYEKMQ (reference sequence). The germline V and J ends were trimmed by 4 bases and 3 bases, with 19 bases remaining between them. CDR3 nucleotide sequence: TGTGCCAGCAGCTCCCGGGCCATAGAGGGTCTCTACGAGCAGTACTTC. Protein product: CASSSRAIEGLYEQYF.

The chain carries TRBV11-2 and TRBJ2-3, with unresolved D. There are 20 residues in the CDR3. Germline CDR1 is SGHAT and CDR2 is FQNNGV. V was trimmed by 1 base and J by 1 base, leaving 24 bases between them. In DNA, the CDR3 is TGTGCCAGCAGCTTAGGGTCTATGAGTCGGGCTGGGTCCCGCACAGATACGCAGTATTTT. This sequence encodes CASSLGSMSRAGSRTDTQYF.

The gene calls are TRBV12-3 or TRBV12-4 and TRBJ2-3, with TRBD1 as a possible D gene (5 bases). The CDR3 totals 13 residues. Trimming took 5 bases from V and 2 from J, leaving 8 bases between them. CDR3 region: CASSRQITDTQYF. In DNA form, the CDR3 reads TGTGCCAGCAGTCGACAGATCACAGATACGCAGTATTTT.

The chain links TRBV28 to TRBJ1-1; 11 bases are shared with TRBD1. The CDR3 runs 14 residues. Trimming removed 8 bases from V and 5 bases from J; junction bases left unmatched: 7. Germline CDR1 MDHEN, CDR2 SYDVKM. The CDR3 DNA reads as TGTGCCAGCGGAATAGGGACAGGGGGAACTGAAGCTTTCTTT. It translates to CASGIGTGGTEAFF.

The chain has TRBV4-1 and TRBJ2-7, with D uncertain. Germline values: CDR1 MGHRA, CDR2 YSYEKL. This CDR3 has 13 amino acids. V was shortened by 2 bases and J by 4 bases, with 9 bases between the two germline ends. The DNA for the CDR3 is TGCGCCAGCAGCCAACAGACTGGATACGAGCAGTACTTC. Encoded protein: CASSQQTGYEQYF.

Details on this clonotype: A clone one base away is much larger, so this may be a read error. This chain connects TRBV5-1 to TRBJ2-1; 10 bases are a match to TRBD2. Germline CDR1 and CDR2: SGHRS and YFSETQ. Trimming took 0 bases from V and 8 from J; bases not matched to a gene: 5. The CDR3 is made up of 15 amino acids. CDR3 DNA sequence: TGCGCCAGCAGCTTGGGGGCTAGCGGGGGCGATGAGCAGTTCTTC. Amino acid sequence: CASSLGASGGDEQFF. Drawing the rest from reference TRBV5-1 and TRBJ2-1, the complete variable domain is KAGVTQTPRYLIKTRGQQVTLSCSPISGHRSVSWYQQTPGQGLQFLFEYFSETQRNKGNFPGRFSGRQFSNSRSEMNVSTLELGDSALYLCASSLGASGGDEQFFGPGTRLTVL.

DNA of the CDR3: TGTGCCACCAAGGGACGGGGAAACACCATATATTTT. It codes for CATKGRGNTIYF. This chain uses TRBV24-1 with TRBJ1-3; perhaps TRBD1 as D (5 bases). Trimming shortened V by 8 bases and J by 4 bases, and 8 bases separated the two germline ends. Germline V gene sequence: CDR1 KGHDR, CDR2 SFDVKD. This CDR3 contains 12 residues.

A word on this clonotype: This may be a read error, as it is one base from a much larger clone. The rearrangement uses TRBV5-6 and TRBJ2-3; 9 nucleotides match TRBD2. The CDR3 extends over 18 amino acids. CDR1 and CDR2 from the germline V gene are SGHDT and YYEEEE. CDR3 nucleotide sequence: TGTGCCAGCAGCTTGGTTAGGGGTAGCGGGAGTTTGGCAGATACGCGGTATTTT. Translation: CASSLVRGSGSLADTRYF.

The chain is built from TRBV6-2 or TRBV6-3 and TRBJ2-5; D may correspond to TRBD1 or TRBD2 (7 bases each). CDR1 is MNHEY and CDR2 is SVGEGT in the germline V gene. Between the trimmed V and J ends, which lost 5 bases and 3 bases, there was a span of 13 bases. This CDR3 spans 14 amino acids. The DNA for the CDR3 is TGTGCCAGCAGTGCCCCAGGGGGGGAAGAGACCCAGTACTTC. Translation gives CASSAPGGEETQYF.

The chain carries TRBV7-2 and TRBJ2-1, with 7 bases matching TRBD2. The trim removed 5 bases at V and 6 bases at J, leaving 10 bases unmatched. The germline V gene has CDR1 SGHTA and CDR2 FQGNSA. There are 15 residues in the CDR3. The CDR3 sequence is CASSPGGGYGNEQFF. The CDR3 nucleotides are TGTGCCAGCAGCCCTGGGGGGGGATATGGCAATGAGCAGTTCTTC.

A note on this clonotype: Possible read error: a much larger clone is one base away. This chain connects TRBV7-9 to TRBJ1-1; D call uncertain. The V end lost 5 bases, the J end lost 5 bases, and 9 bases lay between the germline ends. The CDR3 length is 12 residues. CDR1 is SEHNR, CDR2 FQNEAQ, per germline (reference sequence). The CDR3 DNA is TGTGCCAGCAGCCCCTGCCTGACTGAAGCTTTCTTT. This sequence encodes CASSPCLTEAFF. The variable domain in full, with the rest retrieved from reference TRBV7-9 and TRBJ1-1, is DTGVSQNPRHKITKRGQNVTFRCDPISEHNRLYWYRQTLGQGPEFLTYFQNEAQLEKSRLLSDRFSAERPKGSFSTLEIQRTEQGDSAMYLCASSPCLTEAFFGQGTRLTVV.

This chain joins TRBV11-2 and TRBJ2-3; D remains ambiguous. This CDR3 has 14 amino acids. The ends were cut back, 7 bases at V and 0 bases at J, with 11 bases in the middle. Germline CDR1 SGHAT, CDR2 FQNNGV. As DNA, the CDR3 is TGTGCCAGCACGGAAGGAGCTAGCACAGATACGCAGTATTTT. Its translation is CASTEGASTDTQYF.

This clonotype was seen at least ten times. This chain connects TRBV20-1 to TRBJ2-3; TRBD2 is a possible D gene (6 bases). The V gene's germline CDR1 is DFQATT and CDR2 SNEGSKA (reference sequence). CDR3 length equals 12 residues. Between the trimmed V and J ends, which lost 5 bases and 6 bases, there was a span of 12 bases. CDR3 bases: TGCAGTGCTCGGGACTGGCCCGATACGCAGTATTTT. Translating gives CSARDWPDTQYF.